These 18 T cell receptor beta chains came from one sample sequenced in a study of cytomegalovirus exposure and HLA in healthy donors. 60 Vbeta and 13 Jbeta primers were used in PCR. Produced via immunoSEQ multiplex PCR; TCRdb's table is partial and in-frame only. The table lists about 130,000 clones, 81% of them singletons. Sequencing input: PBMCs. The receptor source for this set is a woman between 35 and 50 years old in good health and CMV-seropositive.

This chain uses TRBV7-3 with TRBJ1-4; no definite D call. In germline, CDR1 is SGHTA, CDR2 FQGTGA. V was cut by 5 bases and J by 7 bases, with 20 bases left in between. This CDR3 region has 16 residues. CDR3 amino acids: CASSDQTEPPGEKLFF. The CDR3 DNA reads TGTGCCAGCAGCGACCAAACAGAGCCACCAGGTGAAAAACTGTTTTTT.

The chain combines TRBV7-2 with TRBJ2-5, with TRBD2 identical over 7 bases. There are 19 residues in the CDR3. Germline V gene lookup returns CDR1 SGHTA and CDR2 FQGNSA. The J segment lost 2 bases and the V segment lost 3 bases, leaving 18 bases of the junction unmatched. The CDR3 region is CASSFTLHPSGVGQETQYF. The CDR3 bases are TGTGCCAGCAGCTTCACCCTACACCCTAGCGGAGTGGGACAAGAGACCCAGTACTTC.

Details on this clone: In the same sample, other DNA sequences code for this CDR3. The gene calls are TRBV2 and TRBJ1-2; unclear D gene. Germline-derived CDR1 and CDR2 are SNHLY and FYNNEI. The CDR3 sequence is 14 residues long. Trimming took off 5 bases at V and 7 bases at J, with 17 bases between the two ends. The chain's CDR3 is CASSPTLTSGGYTF. The CDR3 DNA sequence: TGTGCCAGCAGTCCTACTCTTACCTCGGGTGGCTACACCTTC.

V gene TRBV7-3 combines with J gene TRBJ2-2; TRBD1 is a possible D gene (6 bases). Germline CDR1 reads SGHTA; CDR2 reads FQGTGA. The CDR3 loop spans 14 amino acids. Between the trimmed V and J ends, which lost 2 bases and 5 bases, there was a span of 9 bases. This chain's CDR3 is CASSLQGRTGELFF. The CDR3 DNA reads TGTGCCAGCAGCTTACAGGGGCGGACCGGGGAGCTGTTTTTT.

The CDR3 spells CASSDGIRETQYF. The DNA of the CDR3 is TGCGCCAGCAGCGACGGGATCCGGGAGACCCAGTACTTC. V gene TRBV5-1 combines with J gene TRBJ2-5, with D possibly TRBD2 on 5 matching bases. V lost 4 bases and J 5 bases, leaving 12 bases between the germline ends. This CDR3 has 13 amino acids. Germline V gene sequence: CDR1 SGHRS, CDR2 YFSETQ.

J is TRBJ2-1 and V is TRBV19; 9 bases agree with TRBD2. The germline CDR1 and CDR2 sequences are LNHDA and SQIVND (reference sequence). V lost 5 bases, J lost 1 base, and 9 bases stayed unmatched. There are 17 residues in the CDR3. The CDR3 DNA reads as TGTGCCAGTAGTTTACTACCGGGACTAGCATCCTACAATGAGCAGTTCTTC. Its translation is CASSLLPGLASYNEQFF.

The chain links TRBV7-8 to TRBJ1-5; 10 bases align to TRBD1. J lost 5 bases, V lost 6 bases, and 22 bases had no gene match. Germline V gene lookup returns CDR1 SGHVS and CDR2 FQNEAQ. There are 20 residues in the CDR3. The CDR3 region is CASSQNRPGQGINVHQPQHF. The CDR3 DNA is TGTGCCAGCAGTCAAAACCGACCGGGACAGGGGATCAATGTACATCAGCCCCAGCATTTT.

The chain joins TRBV7-9 to TRBJ1-2; the match to TRBD1 covers 7 bases. V gave up 5 bases and J gave up 7 bases; unmatched junction bases: 13. CDR3 length equals 15 residues. The germline V gene encodes CDR1 SEHNR and CDR2 FQNEAQ (reference sequence). CDR3 nucleotide sequence: TGTGCCAGCAGCCTCACATTCGGACAGGCAGGTGGCTACACCTTC. It codes for CASSLTFGQAGGYTF.

This chain links TRBV9 with TRBJ2-7; 11 nucleotides line up with TRBD2. Germline assignment: CDR1 SGDLS and CDR2 YYNGEE. The CDR3 extends over 16 amino acids. With 3 bases clipped from V and 1 base from J, the junction kept 6 bases outside the gene matches. The CDR3 sequence: CASSATGTSGSYEQYF. CDR3 in DNA: TGTGCCAGCAGCGCCACCGGGACTAGCGGATCCTACGAGCAGTACTTC.

The chain carries TRBV18 and TRBJ2-4, with 9 bases fitting TRBD1. CDR3 length: 15 amino acids. Germline V CDR1 and CDR2: KGHSH, LQKENI. The V gene end was trimmed by 3 bases and the J gene end by 8 bases; junction bases not matched to a gene: 8. CDR3 in amino acids: CASSPTGQGYHIQYF. In DNA form, the CDR3 reads TGTGCCAGCTCACCTACTGGACAGGGGTACCACATTCAGTACTTC.

The chain links TRBV7-8 to TRBJ1-1; 9 nucleotides line up with TRBD1. The germline V gene has CDR1 SGHVS and CDR2 FQNEAQ. V lost 4 bases and J lost 9; bases outside the gene matches: 9. This CDR3 is 14 amino acids long. The CDR3 nucleotides are TGTGCCAGCAGCTCCACAGGGGGCATTTTGCAAGCTTTCTTT. This translates into CASSSTGGILQAFF.

This chain connects TRBV23-1 to TRBJ2-7, with 8 bases aligning to TRBD1. TRBV23-1 is an ORF for which the function is uncertain. V was clipped by 7 bases and J by 7 bases; unmatched bases: 15. The CDR3 consists of 15 residues. Here the CDR3 reads CASTKSRHRGWEQYF. In DNA, the CDR3 is TGCGCCAGCACGAAATCACGACACAGGGGGTGGGAGCAGTACTTC.

This chain joins TRBV19 and TRBJ2-1; 9 bases are shared with TRBD2. With 3 bases clipped from V and 4 bases from J, the junction kept 7 bases outside the gene matches. The CDR3 is 16 amino acids. The germline gives CDR1 LNHDA, CDR2 SQIVND (reference sequence). In nucleotides, the CDR3 is TGTGCCAGTAGTATTCCAGCGGGAGGAATGTACAATGAGCAGTTCTTC. This encodes CASSIPAGGMYNEQFF. Variable domain in full (rest from reference TRBV19 and TRBJ2-1): DGGITQSPKYLFRKEGQNVTLSCEQNLNHDAMYWYRQDPGQGLRLIYYSQIVNDFQKGDIAEGYSVSREKKESFPLTVTSAQKNPTAFYLCASSIPAGGMYNEQFFGPGTRLTVL.

The gene calls are TRBV11-1 and TRBJ2-3; D may be TRBD2 (5 bases). The V and J ends lost 8 bases and 3 bases respectively, with 18 bases between them. CDR1 is SGHAT, CDR2 FQDESV, per germline (reference sequence). This CDR3 is 15 amino acids long. CDR3 bases: TGTGCCAGCGGACCGTGGACTGCCAAGACAGATACGCAGTATTTT. This sequence encodes CASGPWTAKTDTQYF.

J is TRBJ1-4 and V is TRBV9; no reliable D call. Deletions cut 0 bases from V and 5 bases from J, with 14 bases between. Germline values: CDR1 SGDLS, CDR2 YYNGEE. The length of the CDR3 is 16 residues. DNA for the CDR3: TGTGCCAGCAGCGTAGAACCAACCCAACTGAATGAAAAACTGTTTTTT. Translated, it gives CASSVEPTQLNEKLFF.

The J gene is TRBJ2-7, the V gene TRBV10-3; maybe TRBD1 (6 bases). Between the trimmed V and J ends, which lost 4 bases and 7 bases, there was a span of 11 bases. The CDR3 runs 12 residues. In germline, CDR1 is ENHRY, CDR2 SYGVKD. The DNA for the CDR3 is TGTGCCATCAGTGGACAGGCGCCGGAGCAGTACTTC. This translates into CAISGQAPEQYF.

The chain has TRBV28 and TRBJ1-1; D is perhaps TRBD1 (5 bases). The CDR3 is 14 residues long. Looked up from germline, CDR1 is MDHEN and CDR2 is SYDVKM. V was trimmed by 3 bases and J by 1 base, leaving 9 bases between them. CDR3 in amino acids: CASSFGQGNTEAFF. Written as DNA, the CDR3 is TGTGCCAGCAGTTTTGGGCAGGGGAACACTGAAGCTTTCTTT. Full variable domain (remainder filled in from reference TRBV28 and TRBJ1-1): DVKVTQSSRYLVKRTGEKVFLECVQDMDHENMFWYRQDPGLGLRLIYFSYDVKMKEKGDIPEGYSVSREKKERFSLILESASTNQTSMYLCASSFGQGNTEAFFGQGTRLTVV.

The chain carries TRBV27 and TRBJ2-7, with 7 bases that match TRBD1. V was pared by 5 bases and J by 2 bases, with 9 bases of the junction left unmatched. From germline, CDR1 is MNHEY and CDR2 SMNVEV (reference sequence). There are 15 residues in the CDR3. CDR3 nucleotides: TGTGCCAGCAGTCTCCACCTGGGACAGCCCTACGAGCAGTACTTC. This encodes CASSLHLGQPYEQYF.